This is a list of T cell receptor beta chains from one sample in a study of CD8 T cells in ankylosing spondylitis. MiXCR was run by TCRdb on the 5' RACE reads, yielding one entry per CDR3 protein. The repertoire holds approximately 500,000 distinct CDR3 sequences, with approximately 11% as singletons. Material: blood, either unsorted or a sorted T cell fraction (not recorded which). The receptors were gathered from a male donor with ankylosing spondylitis. Each CDR3 is given with its conserved first and last residue. Each record gives: J gene, V gene, clone size, D gene, CDR3 protein, CDR3 DNA. A D gene is named only where the DNA matches it firmly. The size entry is marked missing in some rows and otherwise reads once, few, many or a size class.

TRBJ1-1	TRBV27	many	.	CASSEKDWAEAFF	TGTGCCAGCAGCGAAAAGGACTGGGCTGAAGCTTTCTTT
TRBJ2-2	TRBV7-2	.	.	CASRNGRVHTGELFF	TGTGCCAGCAGAAATGGGCGGGTTCACACCGGGGAGCTGTTTTTT
TRBJ2-5	TRBV2	.	TRBD2	CASTQGLGGQETQYF	TGTGCCAGCACCCAGGGACTAGGGGGCCAAGAGACCCAGTACTTC
TRBJ2-7	TRBV5-1	many	TRBD1	CASTGTESYEQYF	TGCGCCAGCACCGGGACAGAGTCCTACGAGCAGTACTTC
TRBJ2-2	TRBV5-1	few	TRBD1	CASSWGTGTNTGELFF	TGCGCCAGCAGCTGGGGGACAGGGACGAACACCGGGGAGCTGTTTTTT
TRBJ1-1	TRBV20-1	few	.	CSARRNANTEAFF	TGCAGTGCTAGACGAAATGCGAACACTGAAGCTTTCTTT
TRBJ2-1	TRBV6-1	.	TRBD2	CASHIAGGAYNEQFF	TGTGCCAGCCATATAGCGGGAGGGGCCTACAATGAGCAGTTCTTC
TRBJ2-1	TRBV6-1	.	.	CASSDLHGTENNEQFF	TGTGCCAGCAGTGACCTCCACGGGACCGAAAACAATGAGCAGTTCTTC
TRBJ2-1	TRBV11-3	few	.	CASSPLVGPTSEQFF	TGTGCCAGCAGCCCACTAGTTGGTCCTACGAGTGAGCAGTTCTTC
TRBJ2-7	TRBV14	many	.	CASSQSEGTPFYEQYF	TGTGCCAGCAGCCAGAGTGAAGGGACTCCCTTTTACGAGCAGTACTTC
TRBJ2-6	TRBV27	.	.	CASSLVLGRGANVLTF	TGTGCCAGCAGTTTAGTACTGGGAAGAGGGGCCAACGTCCTGACTTTC
TRBJ2-1	TRBV19	many	TRBD2	CASSTLAGNNEQFF	TGTGCCAGTAGTACGCTAGCGGGAAACAATGAGCAGTTCTTC
TRBJ2-5	TRBV30	.	TRBD1	CAWNPGTAQETQYF	TGTGCCTGGAACCCCGGGACAGCGCAAGAGACCCAGTACTTC